The clone carrying this T cell receptor (beta chain) was observed a single time. This sample was taken from a study of blood T cell repertoires in COVID-19. This CDR3 is built from 18 residues. The ends lost 4 bases at V and 1 base at J; junction bases unmatched: 7. Germline assignment: CDR1 MNHNS and CDR2 SASEGT. Profiled with immunoSEQ multiplex PCR; TCRdb holds only in-frame clones, not every one. The profile covers about 220,000 clones, with 65% to 90% appearing a single time and 9.5% to 10% taken by the ten largest. This chain joins TRBV6-1 and TRBJ1-6, with 10 positions matching TRBD1. The sequenced sample consisted of peripheral blood. The TCR originated in a middle-aged man with active or convalescent COVID-19. The DNA for the CDR3 is TGTGCCAGCAGTGCGAGGGGGGGACAGGGGTCCTATAATTCACCCCTCCACTTT. Translation: CASSARGGQGSYNSPLHF.